The 32 T cell receptor beta chains below were found in one sample sequenced in a study of T cells in Graves' hyperthyroidism and ophthalmopathy. The CDR3 regions of TCR beta were amplified from RNA transcripts. During a first-round RT-PCR of the TCR CDR3, the HTBI primer set was used. TCRdb re-called the multiplex PCR reads with MiXCR, one entry per CDR3 protein. Of fewer than 700,000 distinct CDR3 sequences listed, under 20% are singletons. The sample consisted of blood. Receptors originate from a woman in her late teens or twenties with Graves' ophthalmopathy.

Ten or more counts support this clonotype. The chain is built from TRBV7-9 and TRBJ2-7; D unresolved. Germline values: CDR1 SEHNR, CDR2 FQNEAQ (reference sequence). This CDR3 contains 16 residues. V lost 0 bases and J 5 bases, leaving 17 bases between the germline ends. In DNA, the CDR3 is TGTGCCAGCAGCTTAGCATATTCCCGGGCGCCAGACGAGCAGTACTTC. This encodes CASSLAYSRAPDEQYF.

This clonotype was observed a handful of times. The V gene is TRBV6-1, the J gene TRBJ2-3; 8 positions agree with TRBD2. The CDR3 totals 16 residues. CDR1 is MNHNS, CDR2 SASEGT, per germline. Unmatched junction bases numbered 11, after V lost 7 bases and J lost 2 bases. CDR3 in DNA: TGTGCCAGCATACTAGCGGTCTCGAGCTTCACAGATACGCAGTATTTT. It codes for CASILAVSSFTDTQYF.

Comment on this clonotype: The final CDR3 position lacks the conserved phenylalanine or tryptophan, pointing to a likely read error. The genes are TRBV3-1 and TRBJ1-1; no clear D gene. The CDR3 is made up of 13 amino acids. The V end lost 3 bases, the J end lost 3 bases, and 8 bases lay between the germline ends. Germline V gene sequence: CDR1 LGHDT, CDR2 YNNKEL (reference sequence). CDR3 coding DNA: TGTGCCAGCAGCCAGCTCGGGGACACTGAAGCTTTCCTT. Residues: CASSQLGDTEAFL.

This clonotype was observed a handful of times. J is TRBJ2-1 and V is TRBV7-9; 9 bases match TRBD2. With V trimmed by 5 bases and J by 4 bases, 15 bases remained unmatched. Per germline, CDR1 SEHNR and CDR2 FQNEAQ (reference sequence). This CDR3 region has 18 residues. The CDR3 sequence: CASSTRRIAGVGYNEQFF. The CDR3 DNA reads as TGTGCCAGCAGCACCCGTAGGATAGCGGGAGTGGGTTACAATGAGCAGTTCTTC.

This clonotype was found many times. The chain couples TRBV30 to TRBJ1-2; D is possibly TRBD1 (5 bases). The germline V gene has CDR1 GTSNPN and CDR2 SVGIG (reference sequence). The length of the CDR3 is 14 residues. V lost 5 bases to trimming and J lost 6 bases, with 19 bases between them. The CDR3 here is CAWLQGREFHGYTF. DNA of the CDR3: TGTGCCTGGCTGCAGGGCAGGGAGTTTCATGGCTACACCTTC.

The CDR3, as DNA: TGTGCCACCCCTCCATCTCGGTACAGGGAGGGTCAGCCCCAGCATTTT. This encodes CATPPSRYREGQPQHF. The chain recombines TRBV19 with TRBJ1-5; tentative D call: TRBD1 (6 bases). The germline V and J ends were trimmed by 10 bases and 6 bases, with 25 bases remaining between them. Germline CDR1 and CDR2: LNHDA and SQIVND (reference sequence). CDR3 size: 16 residues.

As to this clonotype: This may be a read error, as it is one base from a much larger clone. The chain couples TRBV6-2 or TRBV6-3 to TRBJ2-1, with 7 bases matching TRBD2. The CDR3 is 15 amino acids. CDR1 and CDR2 from the germline V gene are MNHEY and SVGEGT. V trimming: 6 bases; J trimming: 9 bases; junction bases outside the gene matches: 14. This chain's CDR3 is CASSILGGGVSEQFF. The CDR3 DNA sequence: TGTGCCAGCAGCATCTTGGGCGGGGGAGTCAGTGAGCAGTTCTTC.

This clonotype was seen repeatedly, ten times or more. This chain uses TRBV6-2 or TRBV6-3 with TRBJ2-1; TRBD2 aligns across 11 bases. V trimming: 8 bases; J trimming: 9 bases; junction bases outside the gene matches: 9. The germline V gene encodes CDR1 MNHEY and CDR2 SVGEGT. The CDR3 spans 14 residues. The CDR3 region has the DNA TGTGCCAGCGCGAGACTAGCGGGACCGGTTGAGCAGTTCTTC. Translated: CASARLAGPVEQFF.

Details on this clonotype: A clone one base away is much larger, so this may be a read error. The chain employs TRBV7-2 and TRBJ2-5, with TRBD2 matching over 7 bases. The germline CDR1 and CDR2 sequences are SGHTA and FQGNSA. Trimming removed 1 base from V and 5 bases from J; junction bases left unmatched: 16. This CDR3 spans 18 amino acids. CDR3 in amino acids: CASSLVPVTSNNWETQYF. In nucleotides, the CDR3 is TGTGCCAGCAGCTTAGTACCAGTGACTAGCAACAACTGGGAGACCCAGTACTTC.

V gene TRBV4-2 combines with J gene TRBJ2-7, with unresolved D. From germline, CDR1 is LGHNA and CDR2 YNFKEQ. Trimming left V 0 bases short and J 4 bases short, with 13 bases between. This CDR3 comprises 15 residues. DNA of the CDR3: TGTGCCAGCAGCCAAGACTTTTATGACTCATACGAGCAGTACTTC. Protein product: CASSQDFYDSYEQYF.

This clonotype has at least ten counts. CDR3 amino acids: CASSLGGQAGNTIYF. Here the CDR3 DNA reads TGTGCCAGCAGCCTCGGGGGGCAGGCTGGAAACACCATATATTTT. The J gene is TRBJ1-3, the V gene TRBV9, with D possibly TRBD1 on 6 matching bases. This CDR3 is 15 amino acids long. The germline gives CDR1 SGDLS, CDR2 YYNGEE. Trimming shortened V by 4 bases and J by 2 bases, and 13 bases separated the two germline ends.

The table lists this clonotype with many counts. The chain employs TRBV2 and TRBJ2-1, with D uncertain. Per the germline V gene, CDR1 is SNHLY and CDR2 is FYNNEI. The CDR3 length is 14 residues. The germline V and J ends were trimmed by 5 bases and 2 bases, with 10 bases remaining between them. CDR3 loop: CASSKERTYNEQFF. DNA of the CDR3: TGTGCCAGCAGTAAGGAACGTACCTACAATGAGCAGTTCTTC.

The J gene is TRBJ2-1, the V gene TRBV9; a weak D match, TRBD1 (6 bases). Germline V lookup: CDR1 SGDLS, CDR2 YYNGEE. The CDR3 is 15 amino acids. V was trimmed by 3 bases and J by 0 bases, leaving 10 bases between them. The CDR3 is CASSGTGYSYNEQFF. CDR3 bases: TGTGCCAGCAGCGGCACAGGGTACTCCTACAATGAGCAGTTCTTC. Using reference TRBV9 and TRBJ2-1 for the parts outside the CDR3, the full variable domain is DSGVTQTPKHLITATGQRVTLRCSPRSGDLSVYWYQQSLDQGLQFLIQYYNGEERAKGNILERFSAQQFPDLHSELNLSSLELGDSALYFCASSGTGYSYNEQFFGPGTRLTVL.

This clonotype was observed many times. The CDR3 spells CASRPAGGIGYEQYF. The CDR3 coding sequence is TGTGCCAGCAGACCCGCAGGGGGCATCGGCTACGAGCAGTACTTC. The chain employs TRBV28 and TRBJ2-7; 8 bases are shared with TRBD1. Trimming cost V 6 bases and J 3 bases; bases outside gene matches: 10. CDR1 is MDHEN, CDR2 SYDVKM, per germline. There are 15 residues in the CDR3.

CDR3 sequence (DNA): TGTGCCAGCAGCCACGGGACTAGCGGTACAGATACGCAGTATTTT. As protein: CASSHGTSGTDTQYF. The V and J genes are TRBV9 and TRBJ2-3, with TRBD2 matching over 11 bases. The CDR3 totals 15 residues. The ends lost 4 bases at V and 3 bases at J; junction bases unmatched: 4. Germline V gives CDR1 SGDLS, CDR2 YYNGEE.

This clonotype was seen many times. This chain connects TRBV30 to TRBJ2-2; D is uncertain. V was cut by 4 bases and J by 0 bases, with 9 bases left in between. From germline, CDR1 is GTSNPN and CDR2 SVGIG (reference sequence). This CDR3 spans 14 amino acids. The CDR3 here is CAWTYTSNTGELFF. CDR3 bases: TGTGCCTGGACGTACACCTCGAACACCGGGGAGCTGTTTTTT. Complete variable domain (other parts from reference TRBV30 and TRBJ2-2): SQTIHQWPATLVQPVGSPLSLECTVEGTSNPNLYWYRQAAGRGLQLLFYSVGIGQISSEVPQNLSASRPQDRQFILSSKKLLLSDSGFYLCAWTYTSNTGELFFGEGSRLTVL.

This clonotype was detected a few times. The rearrangement uses TRBV20-1 and TRBJ2-7; D perhaps matches TRBD2 (5 bases). The V and J ends lost 6 bases and 3 bases respectively, with 15 bases between them. The CDR3 loop spans 13 amino acids. Germline CDR1 is DFQATT and CDR2 is SNEGSKA (reference sequence). CDR3 sequence: CSATRRNYYEQYF. The CDR3 bases are TGCAGTGCCACTAGACGGAACTACTACGAGCAGTACTTC.

This clonotype was seen ten or more times. The V and J genes are TRBV6-2 or TRBV6-3 and TRBJ2-7, with 12 nucleotides matching TRBD2. Germline CDR1 is MNHEY and CDR2 is SVGEGT. Unmatched junction bases numbered 4, after V lost 7 bases and J lost 3 bases. The CDR3 runs to 14 residues. This chain's CDR3 is CASIRTSGIYEQYF. The CDR3 DNA reads TGTGCCAGCATCAGGACTAGCGGGATCTACGAGCAGTACTTC.

This clonotype was seen ten or more times. V and J are TRBV20-1 and TRBJ2-7, with a weak D call TRBD2 (7 bases). Germline loops: CDR1 DFQATT, CDR2 SNEGSKA (reference sequence). The CDR3 runs to 14 residues. Here the CDR3 reads CSLEGPGGVDEQYF. The CDR3 DNA follows: TGCAGCTTAGAAGGTCCGGGGGGCGTGGACGAGCAGTACTTC.

Many counts were recorded for this clonotype. This chain connects TRBV28 to TRBJ2-3; 8 positions match TRBD2. Germline-derived CDR1 and CDR2 are MDHEN and SYDVKM. The CDR3 length is 16 residues. Unmatched junction bases numbered 9, after V lost 5 bases and J lost 2 bases. The CDR3 region has the DNA TGTGCCAGCAGTCACCCCGGGGGGGGACTCACAGATACGCAGTATTTT. Residues: CASSHPGGGLTDTQYF. The variable domain in full, completed from reference TRBV28 and TRBJ2-3, reads DVKVTQSSRYLVKRTGEKVFLECVQDMDHENMFWYRQDPGLGLRLIYFSYDVKMKEKGDIPEGYSVSREKKERFSLILESASTNQTSMYLCASSHPGGGLTDTQYFGPGTRLTVL.

This clonotype has only a few counts. This chain links TRBV9 with TRBJ2-1; 7 nucleotides align to TRBD2. The CDR3 has 15 residues. Looked up from germline, CDR1 is SGDLS and CDR2 is YYNGEE. Trimming at V came to 3 bases and at J to 4 bases, leaving 7 bases not matched to a gene. The CDR3 sequence is CASSGASGPYNEQFF. The CDR3 coding sequence is TGTGCCAGCAGCGGGGCTAGCGGCCCGTACAATGAGCAGTTCTTC.

This clonotype was seen a few times. The chain is built from TRBV7-8 and TRBJ2-3; a weak D match, TRBD2 (6 bases). V was pared by 5 bases and J by 4 bases, with 19 bases between. Looked up from germline, CDR1 is SGHVS and CDR2 is FQNEAQ. This CDR3 region has 16 residues. In DNA, the CDR3 is TGTGCCAGCAGCCCGCCGGGACTCGGCGCCCCAGATACGCAGTATTTT. As protein: CASSPPGLGAPDTQYF.

The chain links TRBV12-3 or TRBV12-4 to TRBJ2-5; 7 bases are shared with TRBD2. The CDR3 totals 13 residues. V dropped 4 bases and J dropped 5; count of bases not matched to a gene: 4. The CDR3 loop reads CASSSSGWETQYF. The CDR3 coding sequence is TGTGCCAGCAGTTCTAGCGGCTGGGAGACCCAGTACTTC.

This chain uses TRBV20-1 with TRBJ1-2; TRBD1 matches at 7 bases. The V gene's germline CDR1 is DFQATT and CDR2 SNEGSKA (reference sequence). The V segment lost 5 bases and the J segment 4 bases; nucleotides outside the gene matches: 7. The length of the CDR3 is 13 residues. Written as DNA, the CDR3 is TGCAGTGCTGCCCCTGGACAGGTCTATGGCTACACCTTC. It translates to CSAAPGQVYGYTF.

This clonotype was seen many times. The V gene is TRBV11-1, the J gene TRBJ2-7; no clear D. Between the trimmed V and J ends, which lost 5 bases and 0 bases, there was a span of 11 bases. In germline, CDR1 is SGHAT, CDR2 FQDESV (reference sequence). The CDR3 contains 14 residues. This CDR3 reads CASSPDGSSYEQYF. CDR3 nucleotides: TGTGCCAGCAGCCCGGACGGAAGCTCCTACGAGCAGTACTTC.

This clonotype was counted many times. The chain uses TRBV18 and TRBJ2-7, with TRBD1 matching over 7 bases. Germline trimming cut 5 bases from V and 5 bases from J; bases unmatched to any gene: 9. There are 14 residues in the CDR3. The V gene's germline CDR1 is KGHSH and CDR2 LQKENI. CDR3 sequence (DNA): TGTGCCAGCTCAACCAGGGGGTCGGAGGACGAGCAGTACTTC. Translation gives CASSTRGSEDEQYF.

In its sample, this clonotype was seen a few times. The chain uses TRBV4-1 and TRBJ2-1, with TRBD2 matching over 7 bases. The J segment lost 7 bases and the V segment lost 0 bases, leaving 6 bases of the junction unmatched. Germline V gene sequence: CDR1 MGHRA, CDR2 YSYEKL. The CDR3 is 15 amino acids. The CDR3 here is CASSQEREMRNEQFF. In nucleotides, the CDR3 is TGCGCCAGCAGCCAAGAGCGGGAGATGAGGAATGAGCAGTTCTTC.

This clonotype was counted at least ten times. J is TRBJ2-7 and V is TRBV12-3 or TRBV12-4; D possibly matches TRBD1 or TRBD2 (7 bases each). Trimming left V 3 bases short and J 5 bases short, with 23 bases between. CDR3 length equals 17 residues. The CDR3 spells CASSFTRDSGGDHEQYF. The DNA of the CDR3 is TGTGCCAGCAGTTTTACTCGGGACAGTGGGGGGGACCACGAGCAGTACTTC.

At least ten counts were recorded for this clonotype. V gene TRBV20-1 combines with J gene TRBJ1-2, with D hard to call. CDR3 size: 17 residues. Germline CDR1 and CDR2: DFQATT and SNEGSKA (reference sequence). With 0 bases removed from V and 4 bases from J, the gap between germline ends came to 21 bases. The CDR3 is CSARDRAGRRYGYGYTF. Written as DNA, the CDR3 is TGCAGTGCTAGAGATCGGGCAGGTAGACGCTACGGCTATGGCTACACCTTC.

In its sample, this clonotype was seen a few times. Since the CDR3 does not end with the conserved phenylalanine or tryptophan, this likely comes from a read error. This rearrangement joins TRBV2 to TRBJ1-2, with a tentative D call TRBD1 (5 bases). The CDR3 length is 13 residues. Germline V gene data show CDR1 as SNHLY and CDR2 as FYNNEI. Deletions cut 4 bases from V and 7 bases from J, with 13 bases between. The CDR3 here is CASSGVTGGGYTL. Written as DNA, the CDR3 is TGTGCCAGCAGTGGTGTGACCGGGGGTGGCTACACCCTC.

Many counts were recorded for this clonotype. The genes are TRBV7-2 and TRBJ1-5; tentatively, D is TRBD1 (5 bases). CDR1 is SGHTA, CDR2 FQGNSA, per germline. This CDR3 has 14 residues. V lost 5 bases to trimming and J lost 0 bases, with 8 bases between them. In nucleotides, the CDR3 is TGTGCCAGCAGCGCAGACAGTAGCAATCAGCCCCAGCATTTT. Translating gives CASSADSSNQPQHF.

The genes are TRBV6-5 and TRBJ1-5, with 9 bases matching TRBD1. V shed 5 bases and J 4 bases; nucleotides not matched to a gene: 3. The germline V gene has CDR1 MNHEY and CDR2 SVGAGI. This CDR3 comprises 14 residues. In DNA, the CDR3 is TGTGCCAGCAGTCACAGGGGGCTTAATCAGCCCCAGCATTTT. This gives the protein CASSHRGLNQPQHF.